This T cell receptor beta chain was identified in a study of blood T cells in healthy people across ages. In regard to this clonotype: Its antigen is undetermined.

Russia was home to the donors, healthy Caucasian individuals aged roughly 6 to 95. Peripheral blood was drawn, about 9.1 milliliters per donor. Through a sample-barcoded 5' primer and a J-beta primer mix, a second PCR was run for roughly 7 to 11 cycles. MiXCR was run by TCRdb on the 5' RACE reads, yielding one entry per CDR3 protein. Among under 2 million distinct CDR3 sequences listed, about 35% were seen once. Per germline, CDR1 SQVTM and CDR2 ANQGSEA. V was clipped by 0 bases and J by 0 bases, with 13 bases between them. CDR3 size: 16 residues. Study findings and constraints: While age rose, TCR beta diversity per million T cells dropped in a roughly linear way. Expanded clonotype changes were possibly confounded by unknown donor CMV status.

This chain uses TRBV29-1 with TRBJ2-3; D is uncertain. This receptor was obtained from a young woman in good health. The sample taken for sequencing was blood. The CDR3, as DNA: TGCAGCGTTGAAGACTGGCAGGCGACTAGCACAGATACGCAGTATTTT. This gives the protein CSVEDWQATSTDTQYF.